The 21 T cell receptor beta chains given below trace back to one sample, sequenced in a study of kidney transplant recipient with SARS-CoV-2 infection. A single record per CDR3 protein comes from TCRdb applying MiXCR to the reads. The table includes approximately 250,000 distinct CDR3 sequences, 25% to 35% detected once. The sample consisted of a blood sample, taken at baseline and on day 111 from a kidney transplant recipient. These receptors were collected from a male patient between 25 and 40 years old who had COVID-19 and was a kidney transplant recipient. Some T cells here may be from the graft donor.

This clonotype was counted at least ten times. The chain employs TRBV29-1 and TRBJ2-2; tentatively, D is TRBD1 (6 bases). This CDR3 region has 13 residues. V lost 7 bases, J lost 4 bases, and 13 bases lay in between. Germline V CDR1 and CDR2: SQVTM, ANQGSEA. The CDR3 spells CSAFQGSTGELFF. The CDR3 DNA reads TGCAGCGCTTTCCAGGGGTCCACCGGGGAGCTGTTTTTT.

Worth noting for this clonotype: The CDR3 end shows no conserved phenylalanine or tryptophan, and so a read error is likely. The chain combines TRBV6-1 with TRBJ2-7, with D possibly TRBD2 on 5 matching bases. Germline V gives CDR1 MNHNS, CDR2 SASEGT. The V end was cut by 0 bases, the J end by 10 bases, with 13 bases between. The CDR3 totals 13 residues. The CDR3 loop is CASSEAEEETQYL. The DNA of the CDR3 is TGTGCCAGCAGTGAAGCGGAGGAAGAAACCCAGTACCTC.

In its sample, this clonotype was seen many times. The DNA of the CDR3 is TGTGCCAGCACCCCCAGCAATCAGCCCCAGCATTTT. Amino acid sequence: CASTPSNQPQHF. The chain recombines TRBV28 with TRBJ1-5, with D uncertain. CDR1 is MDHEN, CDR2 SYDVKM, per germline. Trimming removed 7 bases from V and 1 base from J, with 5 bases in between. The CDR3 loop spans 12 amino acids.

For this clonotype: Germline is not matched at one junction end, which may reflect a read error. The chain couples TRBV3-1 to TRBJ1-2; no reliable D call. This CDR3 is 17 amino acids long. CDR1 and CDR2 from the germline V gene are LGHDT and YNNKEL (reference sequence). The CDR3 loop reads CASSPLHTLRKTYGSTF. The CDR3 nucleotides are TGTGCCAGCAGCCCGCTCCACACCCTTCGAAAGACCTATGGCTCCACCTTC.

Turning to this clonotype: The junction departs from the called germline gene at one end, perhaps through a read error. The chain joins TRBV6-5 to TRBJ1-2; 8 positions match TRBD1. This CDR3 comprises 13 residues. Germline V gene lookup returns CDR1 MNHEY and CDR2 SVGAGI. As DNA, the CDR3 is TGTACCAGCAGTACCGGACAGGGCTATGGCTACACCTTC. Translation gives CTSSTGQGYGYTF.

On this clonotype itself: One base away lies a much larger clone, so this may be a sequencing read error. The chain carries TRBV6-6 and TRBJ2-2; 9 bases fit TRBD2. Germline V gene data show CDR1 as MNHNY and CDR2 as SVGAGI (reference sequence). The CDR3 runs to 16 residues. The V gene end was trimmed by 6 bases and the J gene end by 6 bases; junction bases not matched to a gene: 11. CDR3 sequence reads: CASRDVAGGYAGELFF. CDR3 DNA sequence: TGTGCCAGCAGGGACGTTGCGGGGGGGTATGCCGGGGAGCTGTTTTTT.

There are many counts of this clonotype. This sequence joins TRBV6-5 and TRBJ1-6; TRBD1 aligns across 8 bases. J gave up 8 bases and V 4 bases, and 7 bases lay outside the gene matches. In germline, CDR1 is MNHEY, CDR2 SVGAGI. The CDR3 totals 15 residues. This chain's CDR3 is CASSSRQGQDSPLHF. The CDR3 DNA sequence: TGTGCCAGCAGTTCCCGACAGGGGCAGGATTCACCCCTCCACTTT.

Notes on this clonotype: A much more abundant neighbour one base away suggests this may be a read error. V gene TRBV3-1 combines with J gene TRBJ2-2; D might be TRBD2 (5 bases). Germline loops: CDR1 LGHDT, CDR2 YNNKEL (reference sequence). The CDR3 has 18 residues. The CDR3, as DNA: TGTGCCAGCAGCAATCCAGCTCCCATTTCAGGCTTGACCGGGGAGCTGCTTTTT. This gives the protein CASSNPAPISGLTGELLF.

There are many counts of this clonotype. The chain employs TRBV7-9 and TRBJ1-4; no clear D gene. CDR3 size: 14 residues. V lost 2 bases and J 7 bases, leaving 11 bases between the germline ends. CDR1 and CDR2 (germline): SEHNR, FQNEAQ (reference sequence). CDR3 loop: CASSLSDVSEKLFF. CDR3 bases: TGTGCCAGCAGCTTAAGTGACGTTTCTGAAAAACTGTTTTTT.

This clonotype was detected many times. The chain joins TRBV20-1 to TRBJ1-1, with D possibly matching TRBD1 (6 bases). CDR1 and CDR2 (germline): DFQATT, SNEGSKA (reference sequence). Trimming took 4 bases from V and 10 from J, leaving 13 bases between them. The CDR3 length is 11 residues. The CDR3 reads CSATGVDGAFF. CDR3 DNA: TGCAGTGCTACAGGGGTTGACGGAGCTTTCTTT.

The sample holds a few counts of this clonotype. CDR3 in amino acids: CASSQKCPISGLTGELFF. The CDR3 bases are TGTGCCAGCAGCCAAAAATGTCCCATTTCAGGCTTGACCGGGGAGCTGTTTTTT. This chain uses TRBV3-1 with TRBJ2-2; D not certain. V was shortened by 2 bases and J by 5 bases, with 21 bases between the two germline ends. Looked up from germline, CDR1 is LGHDT and CDR2 is YNNKEL (reference sequence). The CDR3 contains 18 residues.

This clonotype has more than one count but fewer than ten. This CDR3 is CSASQGLAGPTDTQYF. DNA for the CDR3: TGCAGTGCTAGTCAGGGACTAGCGGGACCCACAGATACGCAGTATTTT. The V gene is TRBV20-1, the J gene TRBJ2-3; TRBD2 agrees at 13 bases. Germline V CDR1 and CDR2: DFQATT, SNEGSKA (reference sequence). CDR3 length equals 16 residues. The V and J ends lost 3 bases and 2 bases, in that order; junction bases with no gene match: 5.

This clonotype was seen many times. The genes are TRBV6-6 and TRBJ1-1, with D unresolved. V dropped 6 bases and J dropped 1 base, with 9 bases sitting between them. The CDR3 runs 13 residues. CDR1 MNHNY and CDR2 SVGAGI come from the germline V gene (reference sequence). CDR3 nucleotide sequence: TGTGCCAGCAGGACTCAGGCGAACACTGAAGCTTTCTTT. Its translation: CASRTQANTEAFF.

This clonotype was observed many times. This chain links TRBV4-3 with TRBJ1-6; D is ambiguous. Germline CDR1 LGHNA, CDR2 YSLEER. V was trimmed by 0 bases and J by 6 bases, leaving 12 bases between them. The CDR3 is 16 amino acids. As DNA, the CDR3 is TGCGCCAGCAGCCAAGATCCAAGGCCCTCTAATTCACCCCTCCACTTT. This encodes CASSQDPRPSNSPLHF.

This clonotype came up many times. This chain joins TRBV30 and TRBJ1-2; TRBD1 aligns across 10 bases. This CDR3 spans 16 amino acids. The junction had 14 bases not matched to a gene; V was cut back by 2 bases and J by 8 bases. CDR1 and CDR2 from the germline V gene are GTSNPN and SVGIG (reference sequence). Written as DNA, the CDR3 is TGTGCCTGGAGTCGGACAGGGGGGTCTAAAGTGGGAGGCTACACCTTC. It encodes CAWSRTGGSKVGGYTF.

Points on this clonotype: One base away lies a much larger clone, so this may be a sequencing read error. The V gene is TRBV7-9, the J gene TRBJ1-2, with 10 positions matching TRBD1. The CDR3 contains 14 residues. Germline V CDR1 and CDR2: SEHNR, FQNEAQ (reference sequence). Germline trimming cut 10 bases from V and 1 base from J; bases unmatched to any gene: 6. In DNA form, the CDR3 reads TGTGCCAACGGGACAGGGGCGAGTAACTATGGCTACACCTTC. This codes for CANGTGASNYGYTF.

This clonotype was seen only a few times. The genes are TRBV4-2 and TRBJ2-5; 7 positions match TRBD2. The CDR3 consists of 19 residues. With 0 bases clipped from V and 5 bases from J, the junction kept 18 bases outside the gene matches. Germline CDR1 and CDR2: LGHNA and YNFKEQ. The CDR3, as DNA: TGTGCCAGCAGCCAAGAGATCGAGGCCAGCGGGGCCATGGGGGAGACCCAGTACTTC. Translating gives CASSQEIEASGAMGETQYF.

Ten or more counts support this clonotype. V and J are TRBV8-2 and TRBJ1-2. TRBV8-2 is classified as a pseudogene. CDR3 length: 16 residues. This chain's CDR3 is CGSCRSDSRKTYGYTF. CDR3 DNA sequence: TGTGGCAGTTGCAGATCTGATAGCCGAAAGACCTATGGCTACACCTTC.

This clonotype has only a few counts. The V gene is TRBV6-2 or TRBV6-3, the J gene TRBJ1-1; TRBD1 is a possible D gene (5 bases). The CDR3 covers 11 residues. V lost 7 bases, J lost 5 bases, and 8 bases lay in between. Germline V lookup: CDR1 MNHEY, CDR2 SVGEGT. CDR3: CASNQGTEAFF. The CDR3 DNA reads TGTGCCAGCAATCAGGGAACTGAAGCTTTCTTT.

This clonotype was observed many times. CDR3 bases: TGTGCCAGCAGCCCCAGGAAACTGAATTCACCCCTCCACTTT. Translating gives CASSPRKLNSPLHF. The chain uses TRBV2 and TRBJ1-6, with D uncertain. V gave up 6 bases and J gave up 7 bases, with 13 bases separating them. In germline, CDR1 is SNHLY, CDR2 FYNNEI. The CDR3 runs 14 residues.

In this sample, this clonotype turned up many times. This rearrangement joins TRBV6-4 to TRBJ2-3; tentatively, D is TRBD2 (6 bases). The CDR3 totals 14 residues. Germline-derived CDR1 and CDR2 are MRHNA and SNTAGT. Trimming pared 0 bases from V and 2 bases from J, leaving 6 bases between. Written as DNA, the CDR3 is TGTGCCAGCAGTGACTCGCGGGACACAGATACGCAGTATTTT. Protein product: CASSDSRDTDTQYF.